Presented here are 9 T cell receptor beta chains from one specimen sequenced in a study of T cell changes during pregnancy in multiple sclerosis. TCRdb's copy holds only in-frame clones and misses some; the assay was immunoSEQ multiplex PCR. Seen here are tens of thousands of clones, approximately 89% observed once, and the top ten hold roughly 5.1%. Sample: CD8+ T cells from peripheral blood mononuclear cells, taken in the first trimester of pregnancy. The source of these receptors is a female donor with multiple sclerosis, enrolled in a pregnancy study.

This chain joins TRBV27 and TRBJ2-7; D is ambiguous. Germline CDR1 reads MNHEY; CDR2 reads SMNVEV (reference sequence). Trimming left V 2 bases short and J 3 bases short, with 8 bases between. There are 13 residues in the CDR3. The CDR3 loop reads CASSLTVDYEQYF. CDR3 coding DNA: TGTGCCAGCAGTTTAACAGTAGACTACGAGCAGTACTTC.

The rearrangement links TRBV4-1 to TRBJ2-7, with TRBD2 identical over 8 bases. The germline gives CDR1 MGHRA, CDR2 YSYEKL. J was trimmed by 0 bases and V by 4 bases; bases with no gene match: 2. This CDR3 has 14 amino acids. The CDR3 sequence: CASSRGTSSYEQYF. CDR3 nucleotides: TGCGCCAGCAGCCGAGGGACTAGCTCCTACGAGCAGTACTTC.

The gene calls are TRBV10-3 and TRBJ2-7; D unresolved. Per germline, CDR1 ENHRY and CDR2 SYGVKD. The length of the CDR3 is 14 residues. The V gene lost 0 bases and the J gene lost 0 bases, with 6 bases spanning the gap. CDR3 coding DNA: TGTGCCATCAGTGAGTCTACTTTCTCCTACGAGCAGTACTTC. As protein: CAISESTFSYEQYF.

The rearrangement joins TRBV19 to TRBJ2-7, with TRBD2 matching 12 bases. V dropped 4 bases and J dropped 4; count of bases not matched to a gene: 8. The CDR3 extends over 16 amino acids. Germline-derived CDR1 and CDR2 are LNHDA and SQIVND (reference sequence). This CDR3 is CASSRTGTSGLYEQYF. The CDR3 DNA sequence: TGTGCCAGTAGTAGAACCGGGACTAGCGGGTTGTACGAGCAGTACTTC.

The V gene is TRBV27, the J gene TRBJ2-1; 9 bases agree with TRBD2. The ends lost 4 bases at V and 2 bases at J; junction bases unmatched: 9. The CDR3 contains 17 residues. Germline values: CDR1 MNHEY, CDR2 SMNVEV (reference sequence). This chain's CDR3 is CASSSTSREGPYNEQFF. The CDR3 nucleotides read TGTGCCAGCAGTTCGACTTCGCGGGAGGGCCCCTACAATGAGCAGTTCTTC.

The CDR3 sequence: CASSLARRTSGSSYEQYF. The CDR3 DNA reads as TGTGCCAGCAGCTTGGCCAGACGGACTAGCGGAAGCTCCTACGAGCAGTACTTC. The V and J genes are TRBV5-6 and TRBJ2-7; 10 nucleotides match TRBD2. CDR1 and CDR2 (germline): SGHDT, YYEEEE. With 0 bases clipped from V and 0 bases from J, the junction kept 9 bases outside the gene matches. The CDR3 is 18 residues long.

This clone was recorded only once. The chain has TRBV6-5 and TRBJ2-2; 8 nucleotides agree with TRBD1. This CDR3 is 14 amino acids long. Germline V gene sequence: CDR1 MNHEY, CDR2 SVGAGI. Trimming removed 6 bases from V and 6 bases from J; junction bases left unmatched: 6. In nucleotides, the CDR3 is TGTGCCAGCAGCCAGTACAGGGGGGCCGGGGAGCTGTTTTTT. This sequence encodes CASSQYRGAGELFF.

The genes are TRBV2 and TRBJ2-2; 8 positions agree with TRBD2. Losses at the gene ends were 2 bases for V and 8 bases for J; bases not matched to a gene: 10. Germline lookup yields CDR1 SNHLY and CDR2 FYNNEI. The CDR3 has 16 amino acids. CDR3 DNA: TGTGCCAGCAGTGAATTTGGAGGGCAGCGGGGGGGGGAGCTGTTTTTT. The encoded protein is CASSEFGGQRGGELFF. Full variable domain (missing parts from reference TRBV2 and TRBJ2-2): EPEVTQTPSHQVTQMGQEVILRCVPISNHLYFYWYRQILGQKVEFLVSFYNNEISEKSEIFDDQFSVERPDGSNFTLKIRSTKLEDSAMYFCASSEFGGQRGGELFFGEGSRLTVL.

The chain couples TRBV7-2 to TRBJ2-1; tentative D call: TRBD2 (7 bases). CDR1 is SGHTA, CDR2 FQGNSA, per germline. The CDR3 contains 17 residues. V lost 5 bases to trimming and J lost 15 bases, with 32 bases between them. CDR3 residues: CASSPGGINRAKGGGFF. DNA of the CDR3: TGTGCCAGCAGCCCCGGGGGAATAAACCGGGCTAAAGGGGGGGGGTTCTTC.